Sequencing of this T cell receptor beta chain was carried out in a study of cytomegalovirus exposure and HLA in healthy donors. The study ran its PCR with 60 Vbeta and 13 Jbeta primers. Sequenced by immunoSEQ multiplex PCR; TCRdb stores in-frame clones only, minus some. This sample yields some 150,000 clones, of which roughly 85% are seen a single time; more than 1.5% belongs to the top ten. The trim removed 0 bases at V and 0 bases at J, leaving 9 bases unmatched. Germline loops: CDR1 LNHDA, CDR2 SQIVND (reference sequence). The CDR3 is 19 amino acids. This clonotype was obtained from a man aged 35-49 years in good health and CMV-seronegative. Sequences were obtained from PBMCs. The chain is built from TRBV19 and TRBJ1-1; 11 bases map to TRBD1. CDR3 protein: CASSIDTLWDRGMNTEAFF. CDR3 nucleotides: TGTGCCAGTAGTATAGACACACTATGGGACAGGGGGATGAACACTGAAGCTTTCTTT.